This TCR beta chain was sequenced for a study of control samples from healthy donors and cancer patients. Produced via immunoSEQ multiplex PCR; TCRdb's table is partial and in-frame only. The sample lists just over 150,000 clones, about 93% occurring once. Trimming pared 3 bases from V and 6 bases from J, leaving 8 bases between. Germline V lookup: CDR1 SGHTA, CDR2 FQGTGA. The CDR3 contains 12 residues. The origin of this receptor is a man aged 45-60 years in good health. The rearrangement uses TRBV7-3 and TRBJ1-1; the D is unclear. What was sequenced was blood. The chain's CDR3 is CASSFGVAEAFF. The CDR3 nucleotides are TGTGCCAGCAGCTTCGGAGTGGCTGAAGCTTTCTTT.